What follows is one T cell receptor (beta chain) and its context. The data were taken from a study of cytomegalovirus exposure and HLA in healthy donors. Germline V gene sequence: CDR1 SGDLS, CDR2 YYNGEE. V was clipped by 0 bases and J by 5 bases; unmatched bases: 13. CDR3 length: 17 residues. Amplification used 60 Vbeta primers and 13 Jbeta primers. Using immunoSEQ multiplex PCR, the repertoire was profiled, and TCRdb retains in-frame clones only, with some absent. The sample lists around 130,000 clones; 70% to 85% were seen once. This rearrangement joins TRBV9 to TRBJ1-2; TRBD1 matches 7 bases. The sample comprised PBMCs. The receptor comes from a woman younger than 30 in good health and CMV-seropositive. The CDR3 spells CASSVATGQGGEYGYTF. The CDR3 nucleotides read TGTGCCAGCAGCGTAGCTACCGGGCAGGGGGGAGAGTATGGCTACACCTTC. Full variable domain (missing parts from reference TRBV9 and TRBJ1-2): DSGVTQTPKHLITATGQRVTLRCSPRSGDLSVYWYQQSLDQGLQFLIQYYNGEERAKGNILERFSAQQFPDLHSELNLSSLELGDSALYFCASSVATGQGGEYGYTFGSGTRLTVV.